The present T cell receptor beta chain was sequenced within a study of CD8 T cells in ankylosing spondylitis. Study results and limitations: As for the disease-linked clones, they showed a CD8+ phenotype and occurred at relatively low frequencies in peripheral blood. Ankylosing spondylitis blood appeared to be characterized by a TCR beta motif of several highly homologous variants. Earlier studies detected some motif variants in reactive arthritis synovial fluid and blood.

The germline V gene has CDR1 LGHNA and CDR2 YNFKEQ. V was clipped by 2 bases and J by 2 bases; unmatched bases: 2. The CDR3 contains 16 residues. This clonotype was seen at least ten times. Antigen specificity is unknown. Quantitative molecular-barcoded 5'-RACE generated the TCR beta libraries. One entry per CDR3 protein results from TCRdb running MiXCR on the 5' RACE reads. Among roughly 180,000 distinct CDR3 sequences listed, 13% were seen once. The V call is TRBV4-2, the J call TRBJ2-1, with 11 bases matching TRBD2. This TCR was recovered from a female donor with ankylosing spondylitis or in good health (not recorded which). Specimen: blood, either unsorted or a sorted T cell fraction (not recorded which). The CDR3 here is CASSQQTSGTYNEQFF. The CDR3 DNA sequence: TGTGCCAGCAGCCAACAGACTAGCGGGACCTACAATGAGCAGTTCTTC.